The clone carrying this TCR beta chain has ten or more counts. The target antigen is unknown. This entry is derived from a study of post-analysis software for immune sequencing data. Study-wide results and limits: In patients, TRBV5-6, TRBV5-1 and TRBV20-1 belonged to several TRBV segments found more frequently than in controls. Significantly decreased normalized Chao1 diversity was recorded for multiple sclerosis patients relative to controls.

TCR beta cDNA libraries had unique molecular identifiers. Researchers reported roughly 510,000 cDNA molecules coming from around 1 to 10 million T cells. TCRdb independently ran MiXCR on the PCR reads; one entry per CDR3 protein. The sample lists about 200,000 distinct CDR3 sequences, 29% occurring once. This CDR3 has 15 residues. Germline V gene lookup returns CDR1 SQVTM and CDR2 ANQGSEA. Trimming pared 2 bases from V and 4 bases from J, leaving 17 bases between. The chain combines TRBV29-1 with TRBJ1-2; possibly TRBD1 for D (5 bases). This TCR was sampled from a girl aged 2 to 17 with multiple sclerosis. The specimen was blood. The CDR3: CSVELDGGTVYGYTF. In DNA, the CDR3 is TGCAGCGTTGAATTGGATGGTGGGACGGTCTATGGCTACACCTTC.